A selection of T cell receptor beta chains follows, all from one sample in a study of T cell clonotyping in hematopoietic cell transplantation. Produced via immunoSEQ multiplex PCR; TCRdb's table is partial and in-frame only. The table includes 14,000 or so clones, over 85% detected once. Sequencing was performed on PBMCs, taken 30 days after allogeneic stem cell transplant. Receptor source: a male patient between 55 and 70 years old who had an allogeneic stem cell transplant from an unrelated donor, so the T cells may come from the graft donor. Some clones in this sample may be carry-over from other donors' samples. Each CDR3 is given without its conserved first and last residue. Not every row has a clone size; where given, it reads once, few, many or a size class.

clone_size j_call v_call cdr3_aa
- TRBJ1-1 TRBV10-3 AIRVQGAAGTEAF
- TRBJ1-2 TRBV29-1 SVDGTGEGYT
- TRBJ1-1 TRBV28 ASSPKFVFANTEAF
- TRBJ2-1 TRBV5-4 ASSFQGDNEQF
- TRBJ2-1 TRBV19 ASSTLGVYNEQF
- TRBJ1-2 TRBV20-1 SAPANYGYT
- TRBJ1-4 TRBV10-3 AISEFGKDTDEKLF
once TRBJ1-2 TRBV7-8 ASSLETGTGYT
- TRBJ2-3 TRBV5-6 ASSPEVKTDTQY
- TRBJ2-2 TRBV19 ASSLLYANTGELF
- TRBJ1-1 TRBV10-3 AIRAGTENTEAF
- TRBJ2-1 TRBV5-1 ASSFGMTSGSYNEQF
- TRBJ2-5 TRBV7-2 ASSFWGAAKTQY
- TRBJ1-5 TRBV15 ATSRDRAIQNQPQH
- TRBJ1-1 TRBV6-1 ASSRERGITEAF
- TRBJ1-6 TRBV7-2 ASSLGAPRHSPLH
- TRBJ1-1 TRBV29-1 SVKTRRDGTEAF
- TRBJ2-7 TRBV6-4 ASSDRGQGTRSYEQY
- TRBJ1-2 TRBV14 ASRGQGASYGYT
- TRBJ2-5 TRBV7-2 ASSLYTEETQY
- TRBJ2-1 TRBV4-1 ASSLRDALDEQF
- TRBJ1-6 TRBV4-2 ASSRQRNSPLH
- TRBJ2-7 TRBV6-1 ASTTATGNYEQY
- TRBJ2-2 TRBV6-1 ASRSGQNTGELF
once TRBJ1-5 TRBV2 ASSELDRSQH
- TRBJ1-6 TRBV19 ASSTYNSPLH
- TRBJ2-3 TRBV6-6 ASRRLIAGNTDTQY
- TRBJ1-2 TRBV5-1 ASSFTGDYGYT
- TRBJ1-2 TRBV13 ASSLRTIWNGYT
- TRBJ1-4 TRBV6-6 ASSYLIGGDEKLF